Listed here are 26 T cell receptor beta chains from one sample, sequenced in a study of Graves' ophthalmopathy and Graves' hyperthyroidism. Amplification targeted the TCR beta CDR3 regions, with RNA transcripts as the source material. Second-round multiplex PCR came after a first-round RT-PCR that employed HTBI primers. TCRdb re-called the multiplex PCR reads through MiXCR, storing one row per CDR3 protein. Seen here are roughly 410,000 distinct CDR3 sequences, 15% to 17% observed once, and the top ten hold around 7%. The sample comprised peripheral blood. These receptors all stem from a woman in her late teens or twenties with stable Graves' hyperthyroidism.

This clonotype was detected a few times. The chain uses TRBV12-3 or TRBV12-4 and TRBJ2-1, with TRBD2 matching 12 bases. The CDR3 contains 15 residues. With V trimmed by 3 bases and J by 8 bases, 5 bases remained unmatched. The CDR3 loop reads CASSLSSGGADEQFF. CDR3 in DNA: TGTGCCAGCAGTTTGTCTAGCGGGGGGGCCGATGAGCAGTTCTTC.

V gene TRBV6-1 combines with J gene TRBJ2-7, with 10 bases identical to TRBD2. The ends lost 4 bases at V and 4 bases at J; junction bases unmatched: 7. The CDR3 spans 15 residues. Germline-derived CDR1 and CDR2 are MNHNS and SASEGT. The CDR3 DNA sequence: TGTGCCAGCAGTGTCCTACTAGCGGGGATGTACGAGCAGTACTTC. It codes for CASSVLLAGMYEQYF.

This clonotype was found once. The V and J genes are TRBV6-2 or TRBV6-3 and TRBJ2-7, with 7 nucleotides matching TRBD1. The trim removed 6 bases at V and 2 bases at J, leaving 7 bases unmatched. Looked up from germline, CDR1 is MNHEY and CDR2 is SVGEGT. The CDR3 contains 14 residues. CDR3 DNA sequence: TGTGCCAGCAGGCACTGGACAGGAGCCTACGAGCAGTACTTC. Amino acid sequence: CASRHWTGAYEQYF.

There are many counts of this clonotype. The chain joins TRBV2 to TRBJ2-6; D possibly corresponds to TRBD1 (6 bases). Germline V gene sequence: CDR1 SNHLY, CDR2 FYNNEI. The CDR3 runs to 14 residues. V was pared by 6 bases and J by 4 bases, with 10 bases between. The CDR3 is CASRGTSGANVLTF. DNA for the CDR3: TGTGCCAGCAGAGGGACATCCGGGGCCAACGTCCTGACTTTC.

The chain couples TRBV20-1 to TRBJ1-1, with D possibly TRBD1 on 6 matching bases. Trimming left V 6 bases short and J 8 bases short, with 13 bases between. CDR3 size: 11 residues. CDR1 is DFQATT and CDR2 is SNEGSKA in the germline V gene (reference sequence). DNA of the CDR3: TGCAGTGCAGGGGGGGAGGGGGAAGCTTTCTTT. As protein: CSAGGEGEAFF.

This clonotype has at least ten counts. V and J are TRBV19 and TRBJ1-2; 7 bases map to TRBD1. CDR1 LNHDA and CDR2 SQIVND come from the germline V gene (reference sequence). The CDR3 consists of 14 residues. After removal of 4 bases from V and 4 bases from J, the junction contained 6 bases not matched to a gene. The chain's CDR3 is CASSTGTAIYGYTF. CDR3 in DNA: TGTGCCAGTAGTACAGGGACAGCGATCTATGGCTACACCTTC.

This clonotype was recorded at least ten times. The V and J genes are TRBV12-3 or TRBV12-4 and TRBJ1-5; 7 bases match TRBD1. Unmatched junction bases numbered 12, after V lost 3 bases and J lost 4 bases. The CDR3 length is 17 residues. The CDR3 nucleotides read TGTGCCAGCAGTTTGGGAACAGGGGCTTCCTCAAATCAGCCCCAGCATTTT. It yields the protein CASSLGTGASSNQPQHF.

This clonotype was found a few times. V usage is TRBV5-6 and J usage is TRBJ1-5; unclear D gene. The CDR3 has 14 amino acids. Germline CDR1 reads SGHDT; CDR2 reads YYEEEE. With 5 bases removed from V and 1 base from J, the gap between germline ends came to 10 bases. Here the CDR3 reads CASSGTRSNQPQHF. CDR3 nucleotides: TGTGCCAGCAGTGGTACAAGAAGCAATCAGCCCCAGCATTTT.

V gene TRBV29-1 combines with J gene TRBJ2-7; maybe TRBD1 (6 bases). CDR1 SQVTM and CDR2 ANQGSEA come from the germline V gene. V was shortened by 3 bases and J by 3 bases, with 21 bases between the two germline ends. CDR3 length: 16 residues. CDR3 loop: CSVEFLETGQNYEQYF. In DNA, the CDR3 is TGCAGCGTTGAGTTTTTGGAAACGGGACAAAACTACGAGCAGTACTTC.

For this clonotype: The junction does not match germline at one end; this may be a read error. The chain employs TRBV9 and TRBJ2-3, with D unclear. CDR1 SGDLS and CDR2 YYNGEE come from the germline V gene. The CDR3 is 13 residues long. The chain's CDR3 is CASSARRVDTRYF. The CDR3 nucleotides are TGTGCCAGCAGCGCCCGCCGGGTGGATACGCGGTATTTT.

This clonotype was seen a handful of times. The CDR3 loop is CASSLDPRELFF. As DNA, the CDR3 is TGTGCCAGCAGCTTAGACCCGCGTGAGCTGTTTTTT. The chain uses TRBV7-2 and TRBJ2-2; no definite D call. This CDR3 is 12 amino acids long. V gave up 1 base and J gave up 11 bases, with 8 bases separating them. Per the germline V gene, CDR1 is SGHTA and CDR2 is FQGNSA.

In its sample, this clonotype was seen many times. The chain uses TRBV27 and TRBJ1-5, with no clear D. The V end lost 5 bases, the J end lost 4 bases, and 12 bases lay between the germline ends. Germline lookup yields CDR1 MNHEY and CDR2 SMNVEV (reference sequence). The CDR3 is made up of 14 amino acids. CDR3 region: CASSPTSLNQPQHF. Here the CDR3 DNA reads TGTGCCAGCAGTCCGACGAGTCTGAATCAGCCCCAGCATTTT.

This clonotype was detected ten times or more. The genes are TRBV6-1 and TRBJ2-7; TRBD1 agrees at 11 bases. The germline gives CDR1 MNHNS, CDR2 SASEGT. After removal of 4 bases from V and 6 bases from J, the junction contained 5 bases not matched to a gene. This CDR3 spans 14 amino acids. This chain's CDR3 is CASSVAGTGGEQYF. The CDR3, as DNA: TGTGCCAGCAGTGTCGCGGGGACAGGGGGCGAGCAGTACTTC.

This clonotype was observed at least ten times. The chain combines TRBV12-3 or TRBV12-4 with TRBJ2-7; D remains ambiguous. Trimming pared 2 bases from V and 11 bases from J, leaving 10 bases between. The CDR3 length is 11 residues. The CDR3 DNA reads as TGTGCCAGCAGTTTACGACAACGCAAGTACTTC. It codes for CASSLRQRKYF.

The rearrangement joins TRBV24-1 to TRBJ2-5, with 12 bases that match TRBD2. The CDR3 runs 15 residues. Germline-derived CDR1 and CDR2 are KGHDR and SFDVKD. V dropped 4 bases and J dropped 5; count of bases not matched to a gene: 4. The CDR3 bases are TGTGCCACCAGTGAGGCTAGCGGGGGGGCCGAGACCCAGTACTTC. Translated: CATSEASGGAETQYF.

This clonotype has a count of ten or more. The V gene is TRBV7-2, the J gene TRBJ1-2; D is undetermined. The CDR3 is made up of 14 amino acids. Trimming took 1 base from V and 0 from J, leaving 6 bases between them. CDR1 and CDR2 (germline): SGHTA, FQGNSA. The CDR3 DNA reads TGTGCCAGCAGCTTAGACAGCCCTAACTATGGCTACACCTTC. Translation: CASSLDSPNYGYTF.

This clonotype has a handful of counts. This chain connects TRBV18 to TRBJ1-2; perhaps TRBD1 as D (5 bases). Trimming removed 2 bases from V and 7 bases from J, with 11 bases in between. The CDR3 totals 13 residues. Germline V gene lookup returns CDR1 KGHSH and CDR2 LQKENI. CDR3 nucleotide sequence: TGTGCCAGCTCACCATTTCCAGGGAGTGGCTACACCTTC. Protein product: CASSPFPGSGYTF.

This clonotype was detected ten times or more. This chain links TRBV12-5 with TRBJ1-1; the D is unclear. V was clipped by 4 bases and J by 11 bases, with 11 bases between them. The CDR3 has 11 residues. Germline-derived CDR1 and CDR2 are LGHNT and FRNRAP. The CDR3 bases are TGTGCTAGTGGTTCCTTGGCCGGGGCTTTCTTT. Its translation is CASGSLAGAFF.

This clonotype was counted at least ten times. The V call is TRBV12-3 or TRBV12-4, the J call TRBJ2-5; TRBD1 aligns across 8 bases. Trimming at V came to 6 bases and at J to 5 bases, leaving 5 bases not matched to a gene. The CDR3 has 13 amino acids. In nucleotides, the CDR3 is TGTGCCAGCAGCCTGGACAGGGCGGAGACCCAGTACTTC. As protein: CASSLDRAETQYF.

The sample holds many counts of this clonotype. CDR3 residues: CASSLARDGSAGGETQYF. CDR3 nucleotide sequence: TGTGCCAGCAGTTTAGCCAGGGACGGATCGGCCGGAGGGGAGACCCAGTACTTC. This chain joins TRBV12-3 or TRBV12-4 and TRBJ2-5, with D possibly matching TRBD2 (6 bases). This CDR3 contains 18 residues. V was clipped by 0 bases and J by 5 bases, with 22 bases between them.

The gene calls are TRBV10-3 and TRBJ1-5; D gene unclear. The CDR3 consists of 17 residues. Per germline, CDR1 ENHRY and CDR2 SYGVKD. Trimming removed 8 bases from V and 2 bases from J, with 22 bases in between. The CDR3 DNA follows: TGTGCCATCTGTCAGACCCGTCAGGCGGTCGGCAATCAGCCCCAGCATTTT. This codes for CAICQTRQAVGNQPQHF.

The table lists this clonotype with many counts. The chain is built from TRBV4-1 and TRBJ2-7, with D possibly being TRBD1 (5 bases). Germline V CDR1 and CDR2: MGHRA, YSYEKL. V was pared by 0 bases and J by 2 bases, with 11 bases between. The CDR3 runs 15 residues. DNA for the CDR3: TGCGCCAGCAGCCAAGATGGCAGGGAAACCTACGAGCAGTACTTC. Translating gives CASSQDGRETYEQYF.

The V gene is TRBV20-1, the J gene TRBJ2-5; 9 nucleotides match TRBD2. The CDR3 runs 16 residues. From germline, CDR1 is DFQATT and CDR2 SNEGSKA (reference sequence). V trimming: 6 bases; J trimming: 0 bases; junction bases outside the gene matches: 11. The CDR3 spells CSAVDVSGGNQETQYF. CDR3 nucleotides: TGCAGTGCGGTCGACGTTAGCGGGGGAAACCAAGAGACCCAGTACTTC.

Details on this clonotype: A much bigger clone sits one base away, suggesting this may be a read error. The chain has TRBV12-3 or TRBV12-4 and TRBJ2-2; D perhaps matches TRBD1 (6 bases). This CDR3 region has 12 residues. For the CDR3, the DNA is TGTGCCAGCAGCAGGGGCCCCGGGGAGCTGTTGTTT. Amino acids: CASSRGPGELLF.

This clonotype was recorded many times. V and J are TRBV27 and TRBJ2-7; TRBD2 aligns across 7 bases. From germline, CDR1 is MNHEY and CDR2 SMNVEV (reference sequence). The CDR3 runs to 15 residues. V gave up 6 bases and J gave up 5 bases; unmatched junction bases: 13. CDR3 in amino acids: CASSLRSQGGHEQYF. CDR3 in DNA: TGTGCCAGCAGCCTCCGGAGTCAGGGAGGGCACGAGCAGTACTTC.

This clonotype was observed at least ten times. This CDR3 reads CASSEGQLGETQYF. The CDR3 DNA sequence: TGTGCCAGCAGCGAGGGACAGTTGGGAGAGACCCAGTACTTC. This sequence joins TRBV12-3 or TRBV12-4 and TRBJ2-5; 7 bases align to TRBD1. The CDR3 totals 14 residues. The ends lost 6 bases at V and 4 bases at J; junction bases unmatched: 8.